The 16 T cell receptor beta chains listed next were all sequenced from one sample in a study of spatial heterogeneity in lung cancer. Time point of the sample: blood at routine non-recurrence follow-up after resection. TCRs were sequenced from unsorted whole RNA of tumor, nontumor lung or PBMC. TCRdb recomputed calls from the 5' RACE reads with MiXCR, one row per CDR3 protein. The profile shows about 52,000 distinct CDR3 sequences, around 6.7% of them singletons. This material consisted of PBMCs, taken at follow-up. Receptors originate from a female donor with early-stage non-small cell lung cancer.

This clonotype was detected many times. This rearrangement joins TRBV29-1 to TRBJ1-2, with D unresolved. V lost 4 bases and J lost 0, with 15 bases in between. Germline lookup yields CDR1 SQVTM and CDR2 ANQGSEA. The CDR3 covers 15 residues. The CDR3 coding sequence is TGCAGCGTTGGTTCTGGCGGGCCAGCTAACTATGGCTACACCTTC. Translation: CSVGSGGPANYGYTF.

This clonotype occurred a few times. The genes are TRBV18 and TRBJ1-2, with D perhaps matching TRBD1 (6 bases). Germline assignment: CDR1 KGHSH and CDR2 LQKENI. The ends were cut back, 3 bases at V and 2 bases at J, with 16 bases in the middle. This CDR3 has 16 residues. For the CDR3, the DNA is TGTGCCAGCTCACCCTCGATACAGGGAACAAACTATGGCTACACCTTC. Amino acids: CASSPSIQGTNYGYTF.

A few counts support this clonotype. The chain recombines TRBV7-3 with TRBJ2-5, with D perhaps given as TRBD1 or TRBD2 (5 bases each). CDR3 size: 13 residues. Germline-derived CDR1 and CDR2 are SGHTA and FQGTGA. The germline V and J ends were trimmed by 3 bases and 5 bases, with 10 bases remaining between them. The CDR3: CASSFGDRETQYF. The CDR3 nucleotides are TGTGCCAGCAGCTTTGGGGACCGGGAGACCCAGTACTTC.

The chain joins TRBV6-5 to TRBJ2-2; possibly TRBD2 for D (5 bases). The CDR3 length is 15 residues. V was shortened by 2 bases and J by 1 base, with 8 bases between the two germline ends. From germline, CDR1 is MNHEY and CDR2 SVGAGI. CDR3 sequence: CASSYGGQNTGELFF. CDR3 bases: TGTGCCAGCAGTTACGGAGGCCAGAACACCGGGGAGCTGTTTTTT.

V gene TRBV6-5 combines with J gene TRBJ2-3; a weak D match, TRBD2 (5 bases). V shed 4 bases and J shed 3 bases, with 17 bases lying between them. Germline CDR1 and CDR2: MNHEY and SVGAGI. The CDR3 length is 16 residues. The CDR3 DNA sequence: TGTGCCAGCAGTTCGGGAAGGGCTGAAAGAACAGATACGCAGTATTTT. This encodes CASSSGRAERTDTQYF.

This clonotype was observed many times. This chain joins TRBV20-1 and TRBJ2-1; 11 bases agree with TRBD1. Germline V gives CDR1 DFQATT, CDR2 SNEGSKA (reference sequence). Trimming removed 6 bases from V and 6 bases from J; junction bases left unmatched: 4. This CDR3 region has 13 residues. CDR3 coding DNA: TGCAGTGCACCCGGGACAGGGGGCAATGAGCAGTTCTTC. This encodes CSAPGTGGNEQFF.

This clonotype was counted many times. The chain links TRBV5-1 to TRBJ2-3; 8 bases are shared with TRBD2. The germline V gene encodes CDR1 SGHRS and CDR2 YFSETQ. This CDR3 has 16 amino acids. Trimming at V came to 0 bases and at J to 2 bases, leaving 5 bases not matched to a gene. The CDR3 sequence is CASSLDGGGLTDTQYF. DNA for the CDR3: TGCGCCAGCAGCTTGGATGGCGGGGGGCTCACAGATACGCAGTATTTT.

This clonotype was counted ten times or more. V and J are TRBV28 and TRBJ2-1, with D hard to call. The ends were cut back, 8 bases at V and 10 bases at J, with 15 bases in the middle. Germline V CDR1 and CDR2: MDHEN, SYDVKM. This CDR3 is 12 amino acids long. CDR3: CASRAYYDEQFF. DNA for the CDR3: TGTGCCAGCCGTGCCTACTACGACGAGCAGTTCTTC.

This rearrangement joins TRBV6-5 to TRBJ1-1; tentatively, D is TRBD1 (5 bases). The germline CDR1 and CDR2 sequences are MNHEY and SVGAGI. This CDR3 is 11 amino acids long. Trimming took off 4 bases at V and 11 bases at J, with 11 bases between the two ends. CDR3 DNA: TGTGCCAGCAGTTCGTGGGAGGGGGCTTTCTTT. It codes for CASSSWEGAFF.

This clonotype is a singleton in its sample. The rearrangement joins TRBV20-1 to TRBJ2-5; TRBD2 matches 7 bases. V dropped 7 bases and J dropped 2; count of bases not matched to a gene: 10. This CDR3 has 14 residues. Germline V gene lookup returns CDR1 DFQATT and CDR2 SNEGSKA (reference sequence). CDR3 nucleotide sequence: TGCAGTGGCACCCGACTAGCCCGTCAAGAGACCCAGTACTTC. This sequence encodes CSGTRLARQETQYF.

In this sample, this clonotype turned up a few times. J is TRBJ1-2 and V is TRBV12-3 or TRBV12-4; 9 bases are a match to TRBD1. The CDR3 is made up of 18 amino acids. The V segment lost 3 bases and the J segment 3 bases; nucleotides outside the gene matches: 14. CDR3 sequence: CASSFKFLGTGQYYGYTF. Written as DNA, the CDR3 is TGTGCCAGCAGTTTTAAATTCTTAGGGACAGGGCAATACTATGGCTACACCTTC.

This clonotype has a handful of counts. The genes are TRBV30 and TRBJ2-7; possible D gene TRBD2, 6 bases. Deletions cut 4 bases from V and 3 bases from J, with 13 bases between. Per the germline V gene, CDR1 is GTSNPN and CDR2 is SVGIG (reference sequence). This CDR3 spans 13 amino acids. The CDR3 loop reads CAWNRGSGYEQYF. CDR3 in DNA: TGTGCCTGGAACCGAGGTAGCGGCTACGAGCAGTACTTC.

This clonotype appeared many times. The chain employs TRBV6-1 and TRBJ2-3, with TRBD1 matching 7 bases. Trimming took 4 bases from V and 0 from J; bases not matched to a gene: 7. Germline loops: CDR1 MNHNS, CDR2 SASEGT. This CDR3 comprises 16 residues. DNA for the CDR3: TGTGCCAGCAGTGGTTCCACAGGGGCTAGCACAGATACGCAGTATTTT. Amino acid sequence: CASSGSTGASTDTQYF.

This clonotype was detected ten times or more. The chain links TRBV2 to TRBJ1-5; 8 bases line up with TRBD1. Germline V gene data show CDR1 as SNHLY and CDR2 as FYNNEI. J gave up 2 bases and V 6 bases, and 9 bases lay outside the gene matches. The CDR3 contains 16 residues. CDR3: CASRPFRGPGNQPQHF. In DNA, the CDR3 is TGTGCCAGCAGACCTTTCAGGGGGCCTGGCAATCAGCCCCAGCATTTT.

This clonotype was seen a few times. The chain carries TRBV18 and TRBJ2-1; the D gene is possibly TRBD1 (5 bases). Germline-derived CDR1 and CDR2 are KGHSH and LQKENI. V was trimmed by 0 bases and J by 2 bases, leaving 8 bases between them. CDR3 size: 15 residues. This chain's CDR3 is CASSPPGAPYNEQFF. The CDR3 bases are TGTGCCAGCTCACCACCAGGGGCCCCCTACAATGAGCAGTTCTTC.

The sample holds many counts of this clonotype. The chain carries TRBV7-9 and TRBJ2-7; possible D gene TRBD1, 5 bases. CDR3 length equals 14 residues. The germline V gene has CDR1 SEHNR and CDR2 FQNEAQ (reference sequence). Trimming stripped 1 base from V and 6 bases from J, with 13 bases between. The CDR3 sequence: CASSLGGRIGEQYF. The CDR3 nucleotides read TGTGCCAGCAGCTTAGGGGGCCGGATCGGCGAGCAGTACTTC.